The present entry profiles one TCR beta chain with its context. The sample is drawn from a study of blood T cell repertoires in COVID-19. Germline values: CDR1 MDHEN, CDR2 SYDVKM. The CDR3 spans 10 residues. Deletions cut 6 bases from V and 7 bases from J, with 7 bases between. Produced via immunoSEQ multiplex PCR; TCRdb's table is partial and in-frame only. This sample has more than 200,000 clones, with roughly nine tenths found just once. The sequence was collected from a man in his forties with acute or convalescent COVID-19. This chain joins TRBV28 and TRBJ2-7, with D uncertain. Sequencing input: peripheral blood. As DNA, the CDR3 is TGTGCCAGCAGCTCCCTAGAGCAGTACTTC. This sequence encodes CASSSLEQYF.